This entry lists 32 T cell receptor beta chains sequenced from one sample in a study of blood T cell repertoires in COVID-19. Using immunoSEQ multiplex PCR, the repertoire was profiled, and TCRdb retains in-frame clones only, with some absent. The sample records some 130,000 clones, 81% being singletons. The material sequenced was peripheral blood. The source is a woman in her sixties with active or convalescent COVID-19.

The chain uses TRBV3-1 (or the pseudogene TRBV3-2) and TRBJ1-6; D unclear. The germline V and J ends were trimmed by 0 bases and 4 bases, with 13 bases remaining between them. The CDR3 spans 17 residues. CDR1 and CDR2 (germline): LGHDT, YNNKEL (reference sequence). This CDR3 is CASSQEVGRDYNSPLHF. Here the CDR3 DNA reads TGTGCCAGCAGCCAAGAAGTGGGCAGAGATTATAATTCACCCCTCCACTTT.

This clone was detected many times. This chain uses TRBV7-9 with TRBJ2-5, with D uncertain. V was clipped by 4 bases and J by 5 bases, with 17 bases between them. The CDR3 totals 15 residues. Looked up from germline, CDR1 is SEHNR and CDR2 is FQNEAQ (reference sequence). The CDR3 sequence: CASSSVPLVQETQYF. For the CDR3, the DNA is TGTGCCAGCAGCTCCGTCCCCCTGGTTCAGGAGACCCAGTACTTC.

The gene calls are TRBV27 and TRBJ1-4, with D tentatively TRBD1 (5 bases). Germline V gives CDR1 MNHEY, CDR2 SMNVEV (reference sequence). The CDR3 length is 20 residues. The V end lost 4 bases, the J end lost 1 base, and 25 bases lay between the germline ends. The CDR3, as DNA: TGTGCCAGCAGTTCACAGTGGGGCGAGATGGCCGCGGAAACTAATGAAAAACTGTTTTTT. Amino acid sequence: CASSSQWGEMAAETNEKLFF.

This chain joins TRBV4-2 and TRBJ1-2; 7 nucleotides align to TRBD1. The V gene's germline CDR1 is LGHNA and CDR2 YNFKEQ. This CDR3 spans 13 amino acids. V shed 1 base, J shed 6 bases, and the junction held 2 bases outside the gene matches. The CDR3 sequence is CASSQGDSDGYTF. Written as DNA, the CDR3 is TGTGCCAGCAGCCAAGGGGACAGCGATGGCTACACCTTC.

V gene TRBV28 combines with J gene TRBJ2-1, with D perhaps TRBD1 (6 bases). CDR3 length: 13 residues. Trimming stripped 2 bases from V and 4 bases from J, with 6 bases between. Germline V gene lookup returns CDR1 MDHEN and CDR2 SYDVKM. CDR3 DNA: TGTGCCAGCAGTTTAGGACAGTACAATGAGCAGTTCTTC. The encoded protein is CASSLGQYNEQFF.

The chain is built from TRBV4-2 and TRBJ2-2; 10 bases line up with TRBD1. The germline gives CDR1 LGHNA, CDR2 YNFKEQ. With V trimmed by 0 bases and J by 6 bases, 4 bases remained unmatched. The CDR3 is 16 residues long. The CDR3 loop reads CASSQDGTGVAGELFF. The CDR3 DNA sequence: TGTGCCAGCAGCCAAGATGGGACAGGGGTCGCCGGGGAGCTGTTTTTT.

This clone has a handful of counts. V gene TRBV28 combines with J gene TRBJ1-1; 7 positions agree with TRBD1. V shed 3 bases and J 0 bases; nucleotides not matched to a gene: 16. The CDR3 is made up of 19 amino acids. Germline-derived CDR1 and CDR2 are MDHEN and SYDVKM. CDR3 region: CASSFSLLGQPFMNTEAFF. The CDR3, as DNA: TGTGCCAGCAGTTTCTCCCTGTTGGGACAGCCTTTTATGAACACTGAAGCTTTCTTT.

This chain joins TRBV6-2 or TRBV6-3 and TRBJ1-1, with TRBD1 matching 11 bases. Trimming took 6 bases from V and 3 from J; bases not matched to a gene: 3. The germline CDR1 and CDR2 sequences are MNHEY and SVGEGT. The CDR3 spans 14 residues. DNA for the CDR3: TGTGCCAGCAGCGAGGACAGGGGGCACACTGAAGCTTTCTTT. Translated: CASSEDRGHTEAFF.

This clone was seen a single time. The rearrangement joins TRBV7-2 to TRBJ2-1; D is uncertain. V was cut by 5 bases and J by 11 bases, with 16 bases left in between. Germline V CDR1 and CDR2: SGHTA, FQGNSA. The CDR3 has 13 residues. CDR3 loop: CASSPETTRQQFF. The CDR3 nucleotides are TGTGCCAGCAGCCCGGAGACCACCCGACAGCAGTTCTTC. Supplemented by reference TRBV7-2 and TRBJ2-1, the full variable domain reads GAGVSQSPSNKVTEKGKDVELRCDPISGHTALYWYRQSLGQGLEFLIYFQGNSAPDKSGLPSDRFSAERTGGSVSTLTIQRTQQEDSAVYLCASSPETTRQQFFGPGTRLTVL.

The gene calls are TRBV11-2 and TRBJ2-5, with 7 positions matching TRBD2. The CDR3 sequence is 14 residues long. The germline V gene encodes CDR1 SGHAT and CDR2 FQNNGV. V shed 1 base and J 3 bases; nucleotides not matched to a gene: 2. DNA of the CDR3: TGTGCCAGCAGCTTAGCCGGGGGGAAAGAGACCCAGTACTTC. It is translated as CASSLAGGKETQYF. The full variable domain, rest sourced from reference TRBV11-2 and TRBJ2-5, is EAGVAQSPRYKIIEKRQSVAFWCNPISGHATLYWYQQILGQGPKLLIQFQNNGVVDDSQLPKDRFSAERLKGVDSTLKIQPAKLEDSAVYLCASSLAGGKETQYFGPGTRLLVL.

The chain joins TRBV19 to TRBJ2-3, with 7 bases fitting TRBD1. V lost 10 bases, J lost 2 bases, and 3 bases stayed unmatched. This CDR3 comprises 12 residues. Germline CDR1 LNHDA, CDR2 SQIVND (reference sequence). DNA of the CDR3: TGTGCCACCGGGACAGTCACAGATACGCAGTATTTT. Amino acid sequence: CATGTVTDTQYF.

This clone was counted only a few times. The chain recombines TRBV9 with TRBJ1-1; D possibly corresponds to TRBD1 (5 bases). V gave up 3 bases and J gave up 0 bases, with 9 bases separating them. This CDR3 comprises 14 residues. Germline CDR1 and CDR2: SGDLS and YYNGEE. CDR3 bases: TGTGCCAGCAGCGCGGGACTGATGAACACTGAAGCTTTCTTT. It is translated as CASSAGLMNTEAFF.

This rearrangement joins TRBV6-5 to TRBJ2-7; 9 nucleotides align to TRBD2. With V trimmed by 2 bases and J by 6 bases, 8 bases remained unmatched. The V gene's germline CDR1 is MNHEY and CDR2 SVGAGI. The CDR3 spans 15 residues. CDR3 sequence: CASSYRQLAGVEQYF. CDR3 DNA sequence: TGTGCCAGCAGTTACCGACAGTTAGCGGGAGTCGAGCAGTACTTC.

The chain combines TRBV5-6 with TRBJ2-1; 8 bases match TRBD2. V lost 5 bases to trimming and J lost 10 bases; unmatched junction nucleotides: 17. This CDR3 contains 16 residues. Germline values: CDR1 SGHDT, CDR2 YYEEEE. The DNA for the CDR3 is TGTGCCAGCAGTTATGATTCGGGAGGGCCGCTAGGAGAGCAGTTCTTC. It encodes CASSYDSGGPLGEQFF.

This chain connects TRBV6-1 to TRBJ2-7; D remains ambiguous. V lost 1 base and J lost 6, with 10 bases in between. The CDR3 consists of 13 residues. Germline CDR1 reads MNHNS; CDR2 reads SASEGT. CDR3 amino acids: CASSEGWAREQYV. CDR3 coding DNA: TGTGCCAGCAGTGAAGGCTGGGCCCGCGAGCAGTACGTC.

The chain couples TRBV6-5 to TRBJ1-1; perhaps TRBD1 as D (5 bases). Trimming shortened V by 8 bases and J by 4 bases, and 17 bases separated the two germline ends. This CDR3 spans 14 amino acids. The V gene's germline CDR1 is MNHEY and CDR2 SVGAGI. The CDR3 region has the DNA TGTGCCAGCGAGACCGTCCAGGGTTTCACTGAAGCTTTCTTT. Amino acid sequence: CASETVQGFTEAFF.

V and J are TRBV7-2 and TRBJ2-5; TRBD1 is a possible D gene (6 bases). The CDR3 covers 14 residues. Trimming shortened V by 3 bases and J by 5 bases, and 13 bases separated the two germline ends. Germline assignment: CDR1 SGHTA and CDR2 FQGNSA. For the CDR3, the DNA is TGTGCCAGCAGCTTCGCACAGGGCCGGGAGACCCAGTACTTC. It is translated as CASSFAQGRETQYF.

CDR3 nucleotide sequence: TGTGCCAGCAGTAGGCGGAGCAATCAGCCCCAGCATTTT. It translates to CASSRRSNQPQHF. The chain recombines TRBV5-8 with TRBJ1-5, with D unclear. The V end was cut by 5 bases, the J end by 1 base, with 7 bases between. The CDR3 extends over 13 amino acids. Germline V gene data show CDR1 as SGHTS and CDR2 as YDEGEE.

This clone was picked up one time. The rearrangement joins TRBV9 to TRBJ2-3, with D possibly matching TRBD2 (6 bases). The V end was cut by 3 bases, the J end by 0 bases, with 17 bases between. Germline-derived CDR1 and CDR2 are SGDLS and YYNGEE. The CDR3 runs 17 residues. CDR3 amino acids: CASSATPPGGSTDTQYF. CDR3 sequence (DNA): TGTGCCAGCAGCGCGACCCCACCCGGGGGAAGCACAGATACGCAGTATTTT.

The rearrangement links TRBV2 to TRBJ1-1; D not resolved. Deletions cut 8 bases from V and 1 base from J, with 11 bases between. The CDR3 contains 13 residues. Germline lookup yields CDR1 SNHLY and CDR2 FYNNEI. The CDR3, as DNA: TGTGCCAGCTCTCAACGGGGGAACACTGAAGCTTTCTTT. Protein sequence: CASSQRGNTEAFF.

The chain uses TRBV7-9 and TRBJ1-1; no firm D call. This CDR3 is built from 15 residues. V gave up 5 bases and J gave up 5 bases, with 18 bases separating them. The germline gives CDR1 SEHNR, CDR2 FQNEAQ (reference sequence). The DNA for the CDR3 is TGTGCCAGCAGCAAAGGGAACCTGGGCGAGACTGAAGCTTTCTTT. Protein sequence: CASSKGNLGETEAFF.

This chain uses TRBV7-2 with TRBJ1-2; D call uncertain. Trimming shortened V by 5 bases and J by 4 bases, and 11 bases separated the two germline ends. CDR3 length equals 13 residues. Germline-derived CDR1 and CDR2 are SGHTA and FQGNSA. Here the CDR3 DNA reads TGTGCCAGCAGCCGATCCAGCGTCTATGGCTACACCTTC. Translated, it gives CASSRSSVYGYTF.

This chain uses TRBV5-1 with TRBJ1-1, with 7 positions matching TRBD1. The CDR3 runs 15 residues. Unmatched junction bases numbered 8, after V lost 5 bases and J lost 1 base. From germline, CDR1 is SGHRS and CDR2 YFSETQ. The CDR3 DNA is TGCGCCAGCAGGCGGGACAGTTCTCAGAACACTGAAGCTTTCTTT. Encoded protein: CASRRDSSQNTEAFF.

This chain uses TRBV9 with TRBJ2-5; D unclear. V gave up 0 bases and J gave up 5 bases, with 11 bases separating them. CDR1 and CDR2 (germline): SGDLS, YYNGEE. This CDR3 is built from 14 residues. Written as DNA, the CDR3 is TGTGCCAGCAGCGTAGGAATCGGTAGTGAGACCCAGTACTTC. Its translation: CASSVGIGSETQYF.

The genes are TRBV6-1 and TRBJ2-3, with 11 bases aligning to TRBD2. CDR1 MNHNS and CDR2 SASEGT come from the germline V gene. This CDR3 spans 16 amino acids. V was pared by 0 bases and J by 4 bases, with 3 bases of the junction left unmatched. The CDR3 DNA follows: TGTGCCAGCAGTGAAGCCCTAGCGGGGGGCTCAGATACGCAGTATTTT. Translating gives CASSEALAGGSDTQYF.

This chain links TRBV28 with TRBJ1-6; TRBD1 aligns across 10 bases. V lost 8 bases, J lost 8 bases, and 6 bases stayed unmatched. Germline assignment: CDR1 MDHEN and CDR2 SYDVKM. CDR3 length: 14 amino acids. The CDR3 region is CASYMTGGYSPLHF. For the CDR3, the DNA is TGTGCCAGCTACATGACAGGGGGCTATTCACCCCTCCACTTT.

This sequence joins TRBV24-1 and TRBJ1-2; the match to TRBD1 covers 7 bases. Germline V CDR1 and CDR2: KGHDR, SFDVKD. CDR3 length: 12 residues. The junction had 3 bases not matched to a gene; V was cut back by 7 bases and J by 5 bases. The CDR3 nucleotides are TGTGCCACCAGCTCGACAGGGTATGGCTACACCTTC. Translating it yields CATSSTGYGYTF.

The chain links TRBV7-2 to TRBJ1-5; 9 bases align to TRBD1. Per germline, CDR1 SGHTA and CDR2 FQGNSA. V gave up 6 bases and J gave up 7 bases; unmatched junction bases: 16. The CDR3 consists of 17 residues. In DNA, the CDR3 is TGTGCCAGCAGTCAAAGGGGGGACAGGGAGGTCAACCAGCCCCAGCATTTT. Translation gives CASSQRGDREVNQPQHF. Full variable domain (missing parts from reference TRBV7-2 and TRBJ1-5): GAGVSQSPSNKVTEKGKDVELRCDPISGHTALYWYRQSLGQGLEFLIYFQGNSAPDKSGLPSDRFSAERTGGSVSTLTIQRTQQEDSAVYLCASSQRGDREVNQPQHFGDGTRLSIL.

The rearrangement uses TRBV19 and TRBJ1-4, with 9 bases fitting TRBD1. The CDR3 has 15 residues. Germline-derived CDR1 and CDR2 are LNHDA and SQIVND (reference sequence). V lost 7 bases, J lost 1 base, and 4 bases stayed unmatched. The CDR3 DNA is TGTGCCAGTAATCCGACAGGGGGAACTAATGAAAAACTGTTTTTT. This encodes CASNPTGGTNEKLFF.

The V gene is TRBV4-2, the J gene TRBJ2-1; 7 nucleotides match TRBD2. This CDR3 is 21 amino acids long. CDR1 and CDR2 (germline): LGHNA, YNFKEQ. V shed 4 bases and J 4 bases; nucleotides not matched to a gene: 25. The CDR3 nucleotides read TGTGCCAGCAGCCCCCGGGGAGGGGTCCCCTCGGCGGGGGTTAAATACAATGAGCAGTTCTTC. The encoded protein is CASSPRGGVPSAGVKYNEQFF.

V gene TRBV10-3 combines with J gene TRBJ1-1; 7 nucleotides agree with TRBD1. CDR1 ENHRY and CDR2 SYGVKD come from the germline V gene. This CDR3 region has 16 residues. V was clipped by 3 bases and J by 1 base; unmatched bases: 8. The CDR3 coding sequence is TGTGCCATCAGTGATCCCATCCGGGACAGGAACACTGAAGCTTTCTTT. Translation gives CAISDPIRDRNTEAFF.

V and J are TRBV9 and TRBJ1-6; TRBD1 agrees at 7 bases. V dropped 2 bases and J dropped 8; count of bases not matched to a gene: 7. CDR1 SGDLS and CDR2 YYNGEE come from the germline V gene. There are 15 residues in the CDR3. The CDR3 sequence: CASSVKGAIDSPLHF. DNA for the CDR3: TGTGCCAGCAGCGTTAAGGGGGCTATTGATTCACCCCTCCACTTT.